A selection of T cell receptor beta chains follows, all from one sample in a study of blood T cells in healthy people across ages. TCRdb re-called the 5' RACE reads through MiXCR, storing one row per CDR3 protein. This table holds roughly 800,000 distinct CDR3 sequences, about 62% found once. Sequences were obtained from blood. Receptor source: a man aged 25 to 40 in good health. Each CDR3 is given with its conserved first and last residue. D genes are given only for firm matches. Size is omitted from some rows. Given values are once, few, many or a class for expanded clones.

V gene	D gene	clone size	J gene	CDR3 protein	CDR3 DNA
TRBV25-1	-	-	TRBJ1-2	CASSYDSRAYTF	TGTGCCAGCAGTTACGATAGTCGGGCCTACACCTTC
TRBV11-1	TRBD1	-	TRBJ2-1	CASSQDRVNEQFF	TGTGCCAGCAGCCAAGACAGGGTGAATGAGCAGTTCTTC
TRBV20-1	-	few	TRBJ2-7	CSARDTARGPYEQYF	TGCAGTGCTAGAGATACGGCCCGGGGGCCTTACGAGCAGTACTTC
TRBV6-4	-	-	TRBJ2-1	CASSAEIENEQFF	TGTGCCAGCAGTGCCGAAATAGAGAATGAGCAGTTCTTC
TRBV7-2	TRBD2	once	TRBJ2-7	CASSFTSGRALDEQYF	TGTGCCAGCAGCTTTACTAGCGGGAGGGCCCTCGACGAGCAGTACTTC
TRBV7-2	TRBD2	few	TRBJ2-7	CASSPKGLAPEQYF	TGTGCCAGCAGCCCAAAGGGACTAGCCCCCGAGCAGTACTTC
TRBV29-1	TRBD1	few	TRBJ2-3	CSVEGGTGVFTDTQYF	TGCAGCGTTGAAGGGGGTACAGGGGTCTTCACAGATACGCAGTATTTT
TRBV7-9	-	-	TRBJ1-5	CASSLDSLNQPQHF	TGTGCCAGCAGTCTCGACAGCCTCAATCAGCCCCAGCATTTT
TRBV4-1	TRBD2	-	TRBJ2-5	CASSQVPPGGQYF	TGCGCCAGCAGCCAAGTTCCACCCGGGGGGCAGTACTTC
TRBV15	-	-	TRBJ1-1	CATRRDPSTEAFF	TGTGCCACCAGGCGGGACCCTTCCACTGAAGCTTTCTTT
TRBV6-6	TRBD1	-	TRBJ1-2	CASSLQGFSGYTF	TGTGCCAGCAGTCTACAGGGGTTCTCTGGCTACACCTTC
TRBV15	TRBD1	few	TRBJ1-2	CATSRTGPSKSGYTF	TGTGCCACCAGCAGGACAGGGCCATCGAAGAGTGGCTACACCTTC
TRBV5-1	TRBD2	-	TRBJ2-1	CASSLVGGRRNEQFF	TGCGCCAGCAGCTTGGTTGGCGGGAGAAGGAATGAGCAGTTCTTC
TRBV28	TRBD1	few	TRBJ2-7	CASRPQTGAPPEQYF	TGTGCCAGCAGACCGCAGACAGGGGCCCCCCCCGAGCAGTACTTC
TRBV3-1	-	-	TRBJ1-2	CASSPSHPPGFLRRAYGYTF	TGTGCCAGCAGCCCATCCCATCCCCCGGGTTTCCTTCGGAGGGCTTATGGCTACACCTTC
TRBV7-2	-	-	TRBJ2-4	CASSLPTGTRNIQYF	TGTGCCAGCAGCTTACCCACCGGGACGAGGAACATTCAGTACTTC
TRBV7-2	TRBD2	few	TRBJ2-5	CASSHRAGLAGGGETQYF	TGTGCCAGCAGCCATCGAGCAGGACTAGCGGGAGGAGGAGAGACCCAGTACTTC
TRBV20-1	-	-	TRBJ1-1	CSVSPQQNTEAFF	TGCAGTGTGTCCCCACAGCAGAACACTGAAGCTTTCTTT
TRBV20-1	TRBD2	-	TRBJ2-3	CSARDFVLAALTDTQYF	TGCAGTGCTAGAGATTTTGTGCTAGCGGCCCTCACAGATACGCAGTATTTT
TRBV3-1	-	few	TRBJ2-7	CASSRQSEQYF	TGTGCCAGCAGCCGTCAAAGCGAGCAGTACTTC
TRBV29-1	TRBD2	-	TRBJ2-7	CSVGTSGYEQYF	TGCAGCGTTGGGACTAGCGGCTACGAGCAGTACTTC
TRBV20-1	-	-	TRBJ2-2	CSAMGNTGELFF	TGCAGTGCTATGGGGAACACCGGGGAGCTGTTTTTT
TRBV6-5	TRBD1	-	TRBJ2-7	CASRKQGSSYEQYF	TGTGCCAGCAGAAAACAGGGGAGCTCCTACGAGCAGTACTTC
TRBV6-9	-	few	TRBJ2-7	CASSTRESAIEQYF	TGTGCCAGCAGTACCCGGGAGTCCGCCATCGAGCAGTACTTC
TRBV12-3/TRBV12-4	-	-	TRBJ1-6	CASSYAGNSLHF	TGTGCCAGCAGTTACGCAGGGAATTCCCTCCACTTT
TRBV29-1	-	few	TRBJ2-6	CSVLTAGANVLTF	TGCAGCGTTTTGACAGCTGGGGCCAACGTCCTGACTTTC
TRBV18	-	-	TRBJ1-1	CASSLAGGTNTEAFF	TGTGCCAGCTCACTGGCGGGGGGGACAAACACTGAAGCTTTCTTT
TRBV5-4	-	-	TRBJ2-1	CASSLFSEQFF	TGTGCCAGCAGCTTATTCAGTGAGCAGTTCTTC
TRBV27	TRBD2	-	TRBJ2-3	CASSRGLRGLKRDTQYF	TGTGCCAGCAGCCGTGGTTTACGGGGACTAAAGCGAGATACGCAGTATTTT
TRBV6-6	-	-	TRBJ1-1	CASSYMGLEAFF	TGTGCCAGCAGTTACATGGGGCTTGAAGCTTTCTTT
TRBV7-9	TRBD2	-	TRBJ2-7	CASSYPGTSDYEQYF	TGTGCCAGCAGCTACCCCGGGACTAGCGACTACGAGCAGTACTTC
TRBV7-8	-	-	TRBJ2-7	CASSLVAPYEQYF	TGTGCCAGCAGCTTAGTTGCCCCCTACGAGCAGTACTTC
TRBV11-2	-	-	TRBJ2-3	CASSKTRGLGDTQYF	TGTGCCAGCAGTAAGACAAGGGGCCTGGGAGATACGCAGTATTTT
TRBV7-2	TRBD1	-	TRBJ1-2	CASSLEGQVHGYTF	TGTGCCAGCAGCTTAGAGGGACAGGTCCATGGCTACACCTTC
TRBV25-1	-	-	TRBJ2-7	CASSEKAAPYEQYF	TGTGCCAGCAGTGAGAAAGCGGCTCCCTACGAGCAGTACTTC
TRBV5-1	-	few	TRBJ2-7	CASRDQGRGTYEQYF	TGCGCCAGCAGAGACCAGGGGCGGGGAACCTACGAGCAGTACTTC
TRBV6-6	-	-	TRBJ2-1	CASSYRPVPYNEQFF	TGTGCCAGCAGTTACAGGCCAGTCCCCTACAATGAGCAGTTCTTC
TRBV10-3	-	few	TRBJ2-7	CATSSRERYEQYF	TGTGCCACTTCTAGTCGGGAGAGGTACGAGCAGTACTTC
TRBV2	-	-	TRBJ2-7	CASIFDSSYEQYF	TGTGCCAGCATTTTTGACAGCTCCTACGAGCAGTACTTC
TRBV3-1	TRBD1	once	TRBJ1-1	CASSQQGGLEAFF	TGTGCCAGCAGCCAACAGGGGGGACTAGAAGCTTTCTTT
TRBV3-1	-	-	TRBJ2-1	CASSLGGTLYNEQFF	TGTGCCAGCAGCCTCGGGGGGACACTATACAATGAGCAGTTCTTC
TRBV7-2	-	few	TRBJ2-1	CASSLAPGEQFF	TGTGCCAGCAGCTTAGCGCCGGGTGAGCAGTTCTTC
TRBV20-1	-	-	TRBJ2-5	CSALGTQYF	TGCAGTGCTTTGGGGACCCAGTACTTC
TRBV12-3/TRBV12-4	TRBD1	-	TRBJ2-7	CASSLATGSSYEQYF	TGTGCCAGCAGTTTAGCGACAGGGAGCTCCTACGAGCAGTACTTC
TRBV2	TRBD1	-	TRBJ1-1	CASSAGDRAAFF	TGTGCCAGCAGCGCCGGGGACAGGGCCGCTTTCTTT
TRBV20-1	-	few	TRBJ1-5	CSAKDGGSNQPQHF	TGCAGTGCTAAGGACGGGGGGAGCAATCAGCCCCAGCATTTT
TRBV20-1	TRBD1	-	TRBJ1-5	CSADRVKDQPQHF	TGCAGTGCGGACAGGGTCAAGGATCAGCCCCAGCATTTT
TRBV28	TRBD2	-	TRBJ2-1	CASSFQIAGTNEQFF	TGTGCCAGCAGTTTCCAGATAGCGGGAACCAATGAGCAGTTCTTC
TRBV2	-	-	TRBJ2-5	CASSEQGGVETQYF	TGTGCCAGCAGTGAACAAGGAGGGGTGGAGACCCAGTACTTC
TRBV4-2	TRBD2	-	TRBJ2-6	CASSRPSGRAHSNSGANVLTF	TGTGCCAGCAGCCGACCTAGCGGGAGGGCCCATTCTAACTCTGGGGCCAACGTCCTGACTTTC
TRBV2	-	-	TRBJ2-5	CASSEAPQVKYF	TGTGCCAGCAGTGAAGCTCCCCAGGTTAAGTACTTC
TRBV12-3/TRBV12-4	-	-	TRBJ2-1	CASRPLGSSYNEQFF	TGTGCCAGCCGCCCCCTCGGGTCCTCCTACAATGAGCAGTTCTTC
TRBV20-1	TRBD1	-	TRBJ2-2	CSASSLQGAHGELFF	TGCAGTGCTTCCTCCCTACAGGGGGCGCACGGGGAGCTGTTTTTT
TRBV20-1	-	-	TRBJ2-1	CSAYLGLLTYNKQFF	TGCAGTGCTTATCTCGGACTCCTAACCTACAATAAGCAGTTCTTC
TRBV5-4	-	few	TRBJ2-5	CASSFKISGQETQYF	TGTGCCAGCAGCTTCAAGATTAGCGGCCAAGAGACCCAGTACTTC
TRBV29-1	TRBD2	few	TRBJ2-1	CSVVGLAGLREQFF	TGCAGCGTTGTCGGGCTAGCGGGATTACGTGAGCAGTTCTTC
TRBV4-3	-	-	TRBJ2-1	CASSQSNGRVTEQFF	TGCGCCAGCAGCCAATCAAACGGCAGGGTTACTGAGCAGTTCTTC
TRBV7-8	TRBD2	-	TRBJ2-7	CASSLGLAGTEQYF	TGTGCCAGCAGCCTGGGACTAGCGGGGACTGAGCAGTACTTC
TRBV20-1	-	-	TRBJ2-7	CSARTRGAYEQYF	TGCAGTGCTAGGACAAGGGGGGCCTACGAGCAGTACTTC